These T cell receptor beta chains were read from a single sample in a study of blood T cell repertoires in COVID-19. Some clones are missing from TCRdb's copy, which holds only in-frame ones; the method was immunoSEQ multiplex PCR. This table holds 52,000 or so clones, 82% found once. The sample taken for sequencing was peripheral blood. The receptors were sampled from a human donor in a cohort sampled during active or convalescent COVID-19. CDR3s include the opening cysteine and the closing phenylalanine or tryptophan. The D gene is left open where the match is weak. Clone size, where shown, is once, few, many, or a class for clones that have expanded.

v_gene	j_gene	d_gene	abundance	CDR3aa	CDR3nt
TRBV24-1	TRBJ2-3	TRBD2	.	CATSGAGVTDTQYF	TGTGCCACCAGTGGGGCGGGAGTCACAGATACGCAGTATTTT
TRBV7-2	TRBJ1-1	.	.	CASSLAVGNTEAFF	TGTGCCAGCAGCTTAGCGGTCGGGAACACTGAAGCTTTCTTT
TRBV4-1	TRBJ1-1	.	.	CASSQGSQNTEAFF	TGCGCCAGCAGCCAGGGGAGCCAGAACACTGAAGCTTTCTTT
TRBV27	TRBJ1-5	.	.	CASSKAGNNQPQHF	TGTGCCAGCAGTAAGGCAGGGAATAATCAGCCCCAGCATTTT
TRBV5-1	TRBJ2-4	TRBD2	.	CASTDSGGAKNIQYF	TGCGCCAGCACAGATAGCGGGGGGGCCAAAAACATTCAGTACTTC
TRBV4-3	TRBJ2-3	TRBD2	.	CASSHGGSSGVLDTQYF	TGCGCCAGCAGCCACGGGGGGAGTAGCGGGGTACTCGATACGCAGTATTTT
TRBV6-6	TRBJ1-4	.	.	CASSSRGATNEKLFF	TGTGCCAGCAGCTCTAGGGGTGCAACTAATGAAAAACTGTTTTTT
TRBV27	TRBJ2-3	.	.	CASSLFGGAFADTQYF	TGTGCCAGCAGTTTATTTGGGGGGGCTTTCGCAGATACGCAGTATTTT
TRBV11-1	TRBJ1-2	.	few	CASSLNTNYGYTF	TGTGCCAGCAGCTTAAACACTAACTATGGCTACACCTTC
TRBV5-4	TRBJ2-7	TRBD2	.	CASSKGSGGRYEQYF	TGTGCCAGCAGCAAGGGTAGCGGGGGGAGATACGAGCAGTACTTC
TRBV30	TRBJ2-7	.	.	CAWRGLRTYEQYF	TGTGCCTGGAGGGGCCTCCGAACTTACGAGCAGTACTTC
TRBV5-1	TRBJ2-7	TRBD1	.	CASSLTGTVQLYEQYF	TGCGCCAGCAGCTTGACCGGGACAGTCCAACTCTACGAGCAGTACTTC
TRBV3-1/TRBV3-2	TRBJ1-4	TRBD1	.	CASSQDLGQGNEKLFF	TGTGCCAGCAGCCAAGATCTCGGACAGGGAAATGAAAAACTGTTTTTT
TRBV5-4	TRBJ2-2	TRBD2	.	CASSKGLAGGPGTGELFF	TGTGCCAGCAGCAAGGGACTAGCGGGGGGGCCCGGCACCGGGGAGCTGTTTTTT
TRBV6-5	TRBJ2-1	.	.	CASSLRGNEQFF	TGTGCCAGCAGTTTGAGGGGGAATGAGCAGTTCTTC
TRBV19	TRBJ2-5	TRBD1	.	CASSIGTDLQETQYF	TGTGCCAGTAGTATTGGGACAGACCTCCAAGAGACCCAGTACTTC
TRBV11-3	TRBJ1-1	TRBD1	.	CASSSGTGPEAFF	TGTGCCAGCAGTTCCGGGACAGGGCCCGAAGCTTTCTTT
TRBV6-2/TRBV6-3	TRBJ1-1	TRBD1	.	CASSYSQGVEAFF	TGTGCCAGCAGTTACTCTCAGGGGGTTGAAGCTTTCTTT
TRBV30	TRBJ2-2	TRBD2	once	CAGSGGSVANTGELFF	TGTGCCGGTTCGGGGGGGTCCGTCGCGAACACCGGGGAGCTGTTTTTT
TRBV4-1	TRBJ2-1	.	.	CASTGSLFNEQFF	TGCGCCAGCACGGGTTCTCTGTTCAATGAGCAGTTCTTC
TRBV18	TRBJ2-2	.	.	CASSPQGGHTGELFF	TGTGCCAGCTCACCTCAAGGGGGTCACACCGGGGAGCTGTTTTTT
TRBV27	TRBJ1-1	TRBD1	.	CASSFSGTVLPTEAFF	TGTGCCAGCAGTTTTTCCGGGACAGTACTTCCCACTGAAGCTTTCTTT
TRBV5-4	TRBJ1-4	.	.	CASSEGGKSEKLFF	TGTGCCAGCAGTGAGGGGGGGAAGTCGGAAAAACTGTTTTTT
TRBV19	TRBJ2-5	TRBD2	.	CASSRRLAGDQETQYF	TGTGCCAGTAGTCGACGACTAGCGGGGGACCAAGAGACCCAGTACTTC
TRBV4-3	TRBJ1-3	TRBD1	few	CASRPGTGYGNTIYF	TGCGCCAGCAGACCCGGGACAGGGTACGGAAACACCATATATTTT
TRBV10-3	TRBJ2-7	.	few	CAISDQNSYEQYF	TGTGCCATCAGTGATCAGAACTCCTACGAGCAGTACTTC
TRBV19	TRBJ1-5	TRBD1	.	CASSMRTGGSNQPQHF	TGTGCCAGTAGTATGCGTACAGGGGGGAGCAATCAGCCCCAGCATTTT
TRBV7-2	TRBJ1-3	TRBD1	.	CASSLAGQALLSGNTIYF	TGTGCCAGCAGCTTAGCTGGACAGGCCCTCCTCTCTGGAAACACCATATATTTT
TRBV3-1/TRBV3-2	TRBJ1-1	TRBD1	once	CASSQSKGAAFF	TGTGCCAGCAGCCAATCCAAGGGGGCTGCTTTCTTT
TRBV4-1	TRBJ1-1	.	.	CASSQAESPYMNTEAFF	TGCGCCAGCAGCCAAGCGGAGTCCCCTTACATGAACACTGAAGCTTTCTTT
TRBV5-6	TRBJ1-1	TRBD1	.	CASSAGQGSTFF	TGTGCCAGCAGCGCCGGACAGGGTTCGACTTTCTTT
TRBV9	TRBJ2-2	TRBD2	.	CASSVASGGASTGELFF	TGTGCCAGCAGCGTAGCTAGCGGGGGGGCGAGCACCGGGGAGCTGTTTTTT
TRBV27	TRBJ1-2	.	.	CASSFLEGYGYTF	TGTGCCAGCAGTTTCCTAGAGGGATATGGCTACACCTTC
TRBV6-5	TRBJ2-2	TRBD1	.	CASSYLDRGGGELFF	TGTGCCAGCAGTTACCTGGACAGGGGAGGCGGGGAGCTGTTTTTT
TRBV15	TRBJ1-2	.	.	CATSRDLNGYTF	TGTGCCACCAGCAGAGATCTAAATGGCTACACCTTC
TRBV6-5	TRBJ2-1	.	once	CASSPYSSNEQFF	TGTGCCAGCAGCCCCTACTCTTCAAATGAGCAGTTCTTC
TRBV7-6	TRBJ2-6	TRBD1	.	CASSSYLQGQGWANVLTF	TGTGCCAGCAGCTCTTATTTGCAAGGACAGGGGTGGGCCAACGTCCTGACTTTC
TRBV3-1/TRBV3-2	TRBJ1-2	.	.	CASSQRGSRGYTF	TGTGCCAGCAGCCAACGAGGCAGTCGCGGCTACACCTTC
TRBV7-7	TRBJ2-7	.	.	CASSPSPTGPFEQYF	TGTGCTAGCAGCCCCAGCCCCACAGGGCCGTTTGAGCAGTACTTC
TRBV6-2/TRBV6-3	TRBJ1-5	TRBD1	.	CASSYSGQGYSNQPQHF	TGTGCCAGCAGTTACTCCGGACAGGGCTATAGCAATCAGCCCCAGCATTTT
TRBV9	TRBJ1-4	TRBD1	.	CASSPQGPNEKLFF	TGTGCCAGCAGCCCACAGGGGCCTAATGAAAAACTGTTTTTT
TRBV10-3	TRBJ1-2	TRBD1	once	CAISEGQGISGYTF	TGTGCCATCAGTGAGGGACAGGGCATATCTGGCTACACCTTC
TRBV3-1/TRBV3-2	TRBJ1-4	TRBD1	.	CASSPRGVEEKLFF	TGTGCCAGCAGCCCCAGGGGGGTGGAAGAAAAACTGTTTTTT
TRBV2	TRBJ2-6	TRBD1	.	CASSERDRASWANVLTF	TGTGCCAGCAGTGAACGGGACAGGGCCTCTTGGGCCAACGTCCTGACTTTC
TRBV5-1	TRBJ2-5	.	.	CASSPGDFGRETQYF	TGCGCCAGCAGCCCGGGGGACTTCGGGCGTGAGACCCAGTACTTC
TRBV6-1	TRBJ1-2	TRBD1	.	CASSVSGGSSNYGYTF	TGTGCCAGCAGTGTCTCAGGGGGCTCATCTAACTATGGCTACACCTTC
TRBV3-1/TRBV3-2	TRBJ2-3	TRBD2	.	CASSHEASGGRADTQYF	TGTGCCAGCAGCCACGAAGCTAGCGGGGGGCGTGCAGATACGCAGTATTTT
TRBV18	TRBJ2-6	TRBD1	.	CASSPLPSGSGQGGGANVLTF	TGTGCCAGCTCACCACTCCCGTCCGGATCGGGACAGGGGGGTGGGGCCAACGTCCTGACTTTC
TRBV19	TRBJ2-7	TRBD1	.	CASSDRDRSSYEQYF	TGTGCCAGTAGTGACCGGGACAGGAGCTCCTACGAGCAGTACTTC
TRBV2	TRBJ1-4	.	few	CASRDPFKDKVFF	TGTGCCAGCAGGGACCCATTCAAGGACAAGGTGTTTTTT
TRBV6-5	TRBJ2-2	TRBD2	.	CASNPGLAGGELFF	TGTGCCAGCAATCCGGGACTAGCGGGCGGGGAGCTGTTTTTT
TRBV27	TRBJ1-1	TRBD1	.	CASSYGDRGDTEAFF	TGTGCCAGCAGTTATGGTGACAGGGGAGACACTGAAGCTTTCTTT
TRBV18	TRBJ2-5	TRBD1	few	CASSPTGTGEGETQYF	TGTGCCAGCTCACCGACCGGGACAGGGGAGGGAGAGACCCAGTACTTC
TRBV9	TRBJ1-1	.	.	CASSVVGAGESGNTEAFF	TGTGCCAGCAGCGTAGTTGGTGCAGGCGAGAGCGGGAACACTGAAGCTTTCTTT
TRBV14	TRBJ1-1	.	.	CASSQGGTVRNTEAFF	TGTGCCAGCAGCCAAGGCGGGACGGTGAGGAACACTGAAGCTTTCTTT
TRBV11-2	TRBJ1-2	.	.	CASSQDRPNYGYTF	TGTGCCAGCAGCCAAGACAGACCTAACTATGGCTACACCTTC
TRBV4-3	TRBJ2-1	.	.	CASSQAPLVSHEQFF	TGCGCCAGCAGCCAAGCCCCACTAGTGAGCCATGAGCAGTTCTTC
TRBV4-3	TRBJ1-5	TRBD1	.	CASSQDVAGGTINQPQHF	TGCGCCAGCAGCCAAGATGTTGCAGGGGGAACCATAAATCAGCCCCAGCATTTT